The rows below give T cell receptor beta chains drawn from one sample of a study of identical twins. TCRdb analysed the 5' RACE reads with MiXCR anew, one entry per CDR3 protein. Of about 280,000 distinct CDR3 sequences in the sample, more than 6.5% were seen once. These sequences were also reported in another study, on yellow fever vaccine responses in identical twins.

Source material: memory (CD45RO+) T cells sorted from blood. These receptors came from a woman under 30 in good health. CDR3s leave out the opening cysteine and the closing phenylalanine or tryptophan. A D gene is named only where the DNA matches it firmly. Rows give clone size only sometimes, using once, few, many, or a class for an expanded clone.

cdr3_length clone_size d_call j_call v_call cdr3_aa
13 - TRBD1 TRBJ2-1 TRBV12-3/TRBV12-4 ASSLQGDPRNEQF
9 many - TRBJ1-1 TRBV6-6 ASSPNTEAF
12 many TRBD1 TRBJ1-3 TRBV6-1 ASSGTVSGNTIY
10 few - TRBJ1-6 TRBV12-3/TRBV12-4 ASRDGNSPLH
11 many TRBD2 TRBJ2-1 TRBV5-5 ASSPGLDRDKF
12 - - TRBJ2-1 TRBV25-1 ASSAGSGGNEQF
10 few - TRBJ2-1 TRBV11-3 ASSLVSNEQF
12 - - TRBJ1-6 TRBV15 ATSRGTDNSPLH
13 many - TRBJ2-2 TRBV3-1 ASSQEGPKPGELF
13 - TRBD2 TRBJ2-2 TRBV29-1 SVALLAGGRGELF
15 few TRBD1 TRBJ1-1 TRBV18 ASSAGTGRRGGTEAF
14 few TRBD1 TRBJ2-1 TRBV2 ASRLSRDRAYNEQF
15 few - TRBJ2-5 TRBV18 ASSPPSLGVRQETQY
10 - - TRBJ1-4 TRBV6-2/TRBV6-3 ASSYGYGKLF
9 - - TRBJ1-5 TRBV2 ASSHLWTQH
15 - - TRBJ1-1 TRBV7-2 ASSLQGYIGRNTEAF
12 many - TRBJ2-1 TRBV28 ASSFPFTDNEQF